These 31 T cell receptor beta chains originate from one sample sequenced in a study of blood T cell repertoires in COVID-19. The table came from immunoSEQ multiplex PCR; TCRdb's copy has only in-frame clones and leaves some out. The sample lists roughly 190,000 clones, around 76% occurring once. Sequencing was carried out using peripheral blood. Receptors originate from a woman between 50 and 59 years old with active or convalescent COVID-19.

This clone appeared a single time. The chain's CDR3 is CASSEAGGIQETQYF. The CDR3 nucleotides read TGTGCCAGCAGTGAAGCAGGGGGGATACAAGAGACCCAGTACTTC. The rearrangement joins TRBV25-1 to TRBJ2-5, with D perhaps TRBD1 (7 bases). Germline assignment: CDR1 MGHDK and CDR2 SYGVNS. Trimming cost V 2 bases and J 2 bases, with 12 bases left between them. This CDR3 is 15 amino acids long.

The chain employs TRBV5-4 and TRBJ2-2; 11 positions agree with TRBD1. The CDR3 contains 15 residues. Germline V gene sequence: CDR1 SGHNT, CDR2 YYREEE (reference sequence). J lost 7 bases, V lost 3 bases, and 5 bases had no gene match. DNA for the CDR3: TGTGCCAGCAGCTCGGACAGGGGGCGGGGCGGGGAGCTGTTTTTT. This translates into CASSSDRGRGGELFF. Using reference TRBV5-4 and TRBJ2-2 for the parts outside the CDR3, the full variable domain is ETGVTQSPTHLIKTRGQQVTLRCSSQSGHNTVSWYQQALGQGPQFIFQYYREEENGRGNFPPRFSGLQFPNYSSELNVNALELDDSALYLCASSSDRGRGGELFFGEGSRLTVL.

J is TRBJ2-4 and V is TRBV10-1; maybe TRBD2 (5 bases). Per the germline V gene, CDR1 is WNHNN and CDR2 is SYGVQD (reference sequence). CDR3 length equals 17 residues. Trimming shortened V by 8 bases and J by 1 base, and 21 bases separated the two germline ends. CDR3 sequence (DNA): TGCGCCAGCGAACGTCACACGGGGAGAAGGGCCAAAAACATTCAGTACTTC. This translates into CASERHTGRRAKNIQYF.

CDR3 region: CASSPGQGTGTEAFF. The CDR3 DNA is TGTGCCAGCTCACCGGGACAGGGGACCGGTACTGAAGCTTTCTTT. The V gene is TRBV18, the J gene TRBJ1-1; 10 nucleotides line up with TRBD1. The V gene end was trimmed by 3 bases and the J gene end by 5 bases; junction bases not matched to a gene: 6. The CDR3 contains 15 residues. The V gene's germline CDR1 is KGHSH and CDR2 LQKENI.

DNA for the CDR3: TGTGCCAGTAGCAGGGGGGTCGTGGGAGAGACCCAGTACTTC. It yields the protein CASSRGVVGETQYF. The V and J genes are TRBV19 and TRBJ2-5; possibly TRBD1 for D (7 bases). CDR1 is LNHDA, CDR2 SQIVND, per germline (reference sequence). V was shortened by 6 bases and J by 4 bases, with 15 bases between the two germline ends. The CDR3 is made up of 14 amino acids.

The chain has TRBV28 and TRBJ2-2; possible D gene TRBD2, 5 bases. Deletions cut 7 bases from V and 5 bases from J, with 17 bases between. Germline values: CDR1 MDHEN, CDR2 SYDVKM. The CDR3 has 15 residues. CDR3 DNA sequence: TGTGCCAGCACCCTTGCTTGGCGGACTACCGGGGAGCTGTTTTTT. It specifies CASTLAWRTTGELFF.

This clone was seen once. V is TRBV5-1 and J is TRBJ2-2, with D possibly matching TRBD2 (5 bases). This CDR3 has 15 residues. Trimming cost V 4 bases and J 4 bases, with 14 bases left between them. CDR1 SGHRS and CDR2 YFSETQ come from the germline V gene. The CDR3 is CASSQSRDGTGELFF. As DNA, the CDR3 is TGCGCCAGCAGCCAGAGCCGGGATGGCACCGGGGAGCTGTTTTTT.

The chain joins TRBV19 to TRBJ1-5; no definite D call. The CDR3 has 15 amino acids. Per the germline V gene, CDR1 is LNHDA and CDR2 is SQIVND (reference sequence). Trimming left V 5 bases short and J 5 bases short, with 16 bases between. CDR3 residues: CASSPPGDRYQPQHF. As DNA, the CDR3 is TGTGCCAGTAGTCCGCCCGGAGACCGTTATCAGCCCCAGCATTTT.

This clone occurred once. CDR3 sequence: CASSSDRVYTF. Here the CDR3 DNA reads TGTGCCAGCAGTTCGGACAGGGTCTACACCTTC. This chain uses TRBV28 with TRBJ1-2; 8 bases line up with TRBD1. The germline V gene has CDR1 MDHEN and CDR2 SYDVKM. The CDR3 is 11 residues long. V gave up 4 bases and J gave up 10 bases; unmatched junction bases: 2.

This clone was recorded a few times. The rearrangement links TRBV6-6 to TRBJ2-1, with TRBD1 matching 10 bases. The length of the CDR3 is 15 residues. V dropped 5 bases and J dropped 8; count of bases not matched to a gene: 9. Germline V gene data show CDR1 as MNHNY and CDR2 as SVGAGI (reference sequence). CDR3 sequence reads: CASSPRDRGLDEQFF. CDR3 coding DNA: TGTGCCAGCAGTCCCCGGGACAGGGGCTTAGATGAGCAGTTCTTC.

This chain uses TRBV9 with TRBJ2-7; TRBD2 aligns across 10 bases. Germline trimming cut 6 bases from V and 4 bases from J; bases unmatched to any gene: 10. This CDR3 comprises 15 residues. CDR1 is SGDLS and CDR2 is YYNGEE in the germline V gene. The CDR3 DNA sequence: TGTGCCAGCATCATTACTAGCGGGAAAGTGTACGAGCAGTACTTC. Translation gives CASIITSGKVYEQYF.

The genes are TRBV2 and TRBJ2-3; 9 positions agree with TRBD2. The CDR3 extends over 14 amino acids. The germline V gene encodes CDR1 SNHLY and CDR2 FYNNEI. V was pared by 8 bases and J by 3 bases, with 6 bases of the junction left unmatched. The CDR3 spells CASAGGRKTDTQYF. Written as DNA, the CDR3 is TGTGCCAGCGCGGGGGGGCGCAAAACAGATACGCAGTATTTT.

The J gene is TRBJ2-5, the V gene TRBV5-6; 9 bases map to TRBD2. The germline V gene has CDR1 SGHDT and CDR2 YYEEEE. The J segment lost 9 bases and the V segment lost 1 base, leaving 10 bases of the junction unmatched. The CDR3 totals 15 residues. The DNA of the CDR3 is TGTGCCAGCAGCTTGAATCCTAGCGGGGTACAGTCCCAGTACTTC. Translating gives CASSLNPSGVQSQYF.

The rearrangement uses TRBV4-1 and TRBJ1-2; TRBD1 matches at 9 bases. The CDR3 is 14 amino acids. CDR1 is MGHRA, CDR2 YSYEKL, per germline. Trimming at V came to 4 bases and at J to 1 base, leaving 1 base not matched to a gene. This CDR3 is CASSRDRVNYGYTF. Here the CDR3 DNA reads TGCGCCAGCAGCCGGGACAGGGTTAACTATGGCTACACCTTC.

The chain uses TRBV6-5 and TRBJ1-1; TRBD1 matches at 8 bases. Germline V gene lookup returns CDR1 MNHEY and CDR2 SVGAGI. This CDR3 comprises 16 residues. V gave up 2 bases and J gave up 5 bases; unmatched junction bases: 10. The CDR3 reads CASSYAQTGVRTEAFF. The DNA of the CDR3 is TGTGCCAGCAGTTACGCCCAGACAGGGGTTCGGACTGAAGCTTTCTTT.

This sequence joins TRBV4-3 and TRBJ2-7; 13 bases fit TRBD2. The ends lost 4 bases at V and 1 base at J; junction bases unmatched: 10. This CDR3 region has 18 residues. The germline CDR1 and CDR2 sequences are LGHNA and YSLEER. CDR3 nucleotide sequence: TGCGCCAGCAGCCCCGACCGTGGACTAGCGGGGGATTCCTACGAGCAGTACTTC. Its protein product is CASSPDRGLAGDSYEQYF.

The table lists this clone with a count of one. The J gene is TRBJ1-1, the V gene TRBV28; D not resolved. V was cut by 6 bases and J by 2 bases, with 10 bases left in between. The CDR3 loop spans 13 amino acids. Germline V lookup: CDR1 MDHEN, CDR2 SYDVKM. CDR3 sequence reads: CASRREINTEAFF. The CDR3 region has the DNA TGTGCCAGCAGGCGGGAGATTAACACTGAAGCTTTCTTT.

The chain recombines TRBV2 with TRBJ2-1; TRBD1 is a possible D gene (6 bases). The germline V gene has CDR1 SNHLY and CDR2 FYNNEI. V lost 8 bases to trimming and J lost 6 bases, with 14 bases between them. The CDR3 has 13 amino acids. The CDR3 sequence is CASGQYMGNEQFF. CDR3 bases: TGTGCCAGCGGACAGTATATGGGCAATGAGCAGTTCTTC. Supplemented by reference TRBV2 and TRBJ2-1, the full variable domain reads EPEVTQTPSHQVTQMGQEVILRCVPISNHLYFYWYRQILGQKVEFLVSFYNNEISEKSEIFDDQFSVERPDGSNFTLKIRSTKLEDSAMYFCASGQYMGNEQFFGPGTRLTVL.

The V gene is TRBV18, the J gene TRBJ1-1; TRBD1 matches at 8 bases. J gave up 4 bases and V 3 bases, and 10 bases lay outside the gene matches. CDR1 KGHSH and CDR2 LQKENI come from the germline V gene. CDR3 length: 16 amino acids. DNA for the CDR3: TGTGCCAGCTCACCCCCCTCGACAGGGGTGGGCACTGAAGCTTTCTTT. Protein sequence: CASSPPSTGVGTEAFF.

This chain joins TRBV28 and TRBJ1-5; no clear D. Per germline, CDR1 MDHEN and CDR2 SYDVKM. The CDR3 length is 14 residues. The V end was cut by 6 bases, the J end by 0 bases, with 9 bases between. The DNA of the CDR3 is TGTGCCAGCAGACGTAGAGATAGCAATCAGCCCCAGCATTTT. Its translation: CASRRRDSNQPQHF.

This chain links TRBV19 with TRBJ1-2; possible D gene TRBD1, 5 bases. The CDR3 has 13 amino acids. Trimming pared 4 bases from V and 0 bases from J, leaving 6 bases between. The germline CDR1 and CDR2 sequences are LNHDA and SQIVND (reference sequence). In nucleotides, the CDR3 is TGTGCCAGTAGTAAACAGGCTAACTATGGCTACACCTTC. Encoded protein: CASSKQANYGYTF.

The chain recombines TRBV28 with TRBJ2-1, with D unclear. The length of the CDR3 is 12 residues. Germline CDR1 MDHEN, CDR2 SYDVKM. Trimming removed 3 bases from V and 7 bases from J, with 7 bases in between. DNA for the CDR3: TGTGCCAGCAGTTTTCTGCGGAATGAGCAGTTCTTC. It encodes CASSFLRNEQFF.

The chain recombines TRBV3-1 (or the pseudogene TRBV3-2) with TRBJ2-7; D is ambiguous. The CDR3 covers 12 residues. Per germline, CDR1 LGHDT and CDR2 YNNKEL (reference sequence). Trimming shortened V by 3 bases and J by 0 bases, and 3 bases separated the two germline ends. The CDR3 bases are TGTGCCAGCAGCCACGGCTCCTACGAGCAGTACTTC. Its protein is CASSHGSYEQYF.

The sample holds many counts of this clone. The CDR3 sequence is CASSQGPSGAYEQYF. The CDR3, as DNA: TGTGCCAGCAGTCAGGGACCTAGCGGAGCCTACGAGCAGTACTTC. The chain combines TRBV2 with TRBJ2-7; the match to TRBD2 covers 7 bases. Germline V gives CDR1 SNHLY, CDR2 FYNNEI. The V and J ends lost 5 bases and 2 bases, in that order; junction bases with no gene match: 9. CDR3 length: 15 residues.

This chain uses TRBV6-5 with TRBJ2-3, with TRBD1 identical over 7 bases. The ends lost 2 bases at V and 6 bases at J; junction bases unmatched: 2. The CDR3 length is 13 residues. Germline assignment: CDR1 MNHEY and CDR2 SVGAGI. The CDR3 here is CASSYTGVDTQYF. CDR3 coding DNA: TGTGCCAGCAGTTACACAGGGGTGGATACGCAGTATTTT.

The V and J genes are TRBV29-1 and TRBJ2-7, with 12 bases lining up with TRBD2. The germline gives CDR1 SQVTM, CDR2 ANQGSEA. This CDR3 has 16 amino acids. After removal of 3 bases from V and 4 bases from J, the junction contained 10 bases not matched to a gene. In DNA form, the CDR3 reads TGCAGCGTTGATCCCCGACTAGCGGGAGAAAGGTACGAGCAGTACTTC. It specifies CSVDPRLAGERYEQYF.

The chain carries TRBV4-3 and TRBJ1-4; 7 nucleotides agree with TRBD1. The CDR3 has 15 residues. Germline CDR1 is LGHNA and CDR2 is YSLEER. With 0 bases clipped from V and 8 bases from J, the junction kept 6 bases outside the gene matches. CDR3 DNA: TGCGCCAGCAGCCAAGATAAGGGGGCCTGGGAAAAACTGTTTTTT. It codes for CASSQDKGAWEKLFF.

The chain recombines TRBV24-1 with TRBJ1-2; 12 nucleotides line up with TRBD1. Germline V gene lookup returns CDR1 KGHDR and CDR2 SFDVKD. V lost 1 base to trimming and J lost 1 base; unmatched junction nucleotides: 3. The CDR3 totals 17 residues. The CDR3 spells CATSDFGTGGNNYGYTF. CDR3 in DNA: TGTGCCACCAGTGATTTCGGGACAGGGGGCAATAACTATGGCTACACCTTC.

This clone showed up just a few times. The CDR3 DNA is TGTGCCAGCAGTGAAGGCGCGGGATACACCGGGGAGCTGTTTTTT. Amino acids: CASSEGAGYTGELFF. V is TRBV6-1 and J is TRBJ2-2; tentative D call: TRBD2 (6 bases). There are 15 residues in the CDR3. Germline V lookup: CDR1 MNHNS, CDR2 SASEGT. V gave up 1 base and J gave up 3 bases, with 9 bases separating them.

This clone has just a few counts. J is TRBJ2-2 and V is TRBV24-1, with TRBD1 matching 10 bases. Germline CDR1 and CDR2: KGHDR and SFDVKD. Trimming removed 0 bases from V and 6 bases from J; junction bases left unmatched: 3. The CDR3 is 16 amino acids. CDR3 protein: CATSDLSDRGAGELFF. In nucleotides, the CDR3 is TGTGCCACCAGTGATTTGTCGGACAGGGGGGCCGGGGAGCTGTTTTTT.

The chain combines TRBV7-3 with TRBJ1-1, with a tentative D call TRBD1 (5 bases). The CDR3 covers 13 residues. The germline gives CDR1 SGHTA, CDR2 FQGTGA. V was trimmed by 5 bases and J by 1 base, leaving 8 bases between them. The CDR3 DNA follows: TGTGCCAGCAGCACCGGACAGAACACTGAAGCTTTCTTT. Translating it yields CASSTGQNTEAFF. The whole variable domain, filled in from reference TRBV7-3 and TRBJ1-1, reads GAGVSQTPSNKVTEKGKYVELRCDPISGHTALYWYRQSLGQGPEFLIYFQGTGAADDSGLPNDRFFAVRPEGSVSTLKIQRTERGDSAVYLCASSTGQNTEAFFGQGTRLTVV.